A selection of T cell receptor beta chains follows, all from one sample in a study of T-cell memory formation after mild COVID-19. One entry per CDR3 protein results from TCRdb running MiXCR on the 5' RACE reads. This sample carries fewer than 350,000 distinct CDR3 sequences, 15% to 20% of them seen once, and the ten largest clones take more than 20%. Sequencing was performed on PBMCs or a T cell subset sorted from them (not recorded which). These receptors all come from a man aged 18 to 35 who had mild COVID-19 (a few samples of this study predate the infection). Cell type and time point are not known. The CDR3 runs from the conserved cysteine through the conserved F or W. D genes are given only for firm matches. A clone size is listed for some rows: how often the clone was seen (once, few, many), or a class if it is expanded.

CDR3: CASSLPGRPSTDTQYF
DNA: TGTGCCAGCAGCCTTCCGGGACGGCCTAGCACAGATACGCAGTATTTT
V: TRBV5-4
size: many
J: TRBJ2-3
D: .

CDR3: CATPGWATGTQTGELFF
DNA: TGTGCCACCCCAGGGTGGGCGACCGGGACACAAACCGGGGAGCTGTTTTTT
V: TRBV7-2
size: few
J: TRBJ2-2
D: .

CDR3: CSALRNRGRPGELFF
DNA: TGCAGTGCACTCAGGAACAGGGGGCGACCCGGGGAGCTGTTTTTT
V: TRBV20-1
size: many
J: TRBJ2-2
D: TRBD1

CDR3: CSSISGANVLTF
DNA: TGCAGCTCAATATCTGGGGCCAACGTCCTGACTTTC
V: TRBV29-1
size: .
J: TRBJ2-6
D: .

CDR3: CASSSSGEATDTQYF
DNA: TGCGCCAGCAGCTCTAGCGGGGAAGCCACAGATACGCAGTATTTT
V: TRBV5-1
size: many
J: TRBJ2-3
D: TRBD2

CDR3: CASSGAGTVYEQYF
DNA: TGTGCCAGCAGTGGAGCCGGGACAGTCTACGAGCAGTACTTC
V: TRBV12-3/TRBV12-4
size: few
J: TRBJ2-7
D: TRBD1

CDR3: CASSRKGLAGGQGEQFF
DNA: TGTGCCAGCAGCCGAAAGGGACTAGCGGGGGGGCAGGGTGAGCAGTTCTTC
V: TRBV27
size: few
J: TRBJ2-1
D: TRBD2

CDR3: CASSPTPSGGGETQYF
DNA: TGTGCCAGCAGCCCAACCCCTAGCGGGGGTGGAGAGACCCAGTACTTC
V: TRBV7-3
size: .
J: TRBJ2-5
D: TRBD2

CDR3: CASSPTKVGDERDEQFF
DNA: TGTGCCAGCTCACCGACCAAGGTGGGGGATGAGAGGGATGAGCAGTTCTTC
V: TRBV18
size: few
J: TRBJ2-1
D: .

CDR3: CASSSGTDGRWANVLTF
DNA: TGTGCCAGCAGTTCCGGGACAGATGGGCGGTGGGCCAACGTCCTGACTTTC
V: TRBV12-3/TRBV12-4
size: few
J: TRBJ2-6
D: TRBD1

CDR3: CASIPQGTGELFF
DNA: TGTGCCAGCATCCCACAGGGGACCGGGGAGCTGTTTTTT
V: TRBV2
size: many
J: TRBJ2-2
D: TRBD1

CDR3: CASRIRGVHHSTDTQYF
DNA: TGTGCCAGCAGGATTCGAGGGGTCCACCATTCCACAGATACGCAGTATTTT
V: TRBV2
size: .
J: TRBJ2-3
D: .

CDR3: CASSPPRGFADTQYF
DNA: TGTGCCAGCAGCCCCCCAAGGGGGTTCGCAGATACGCAGTATTTT
V: TRBV7-2
size: .
J: TRBJ2-3
D: .

CDR3: CASSSSRVNTEAFF
DNA: TGTGCCAGCAGCTCCAGCCGGGTGAACACTGAAGCTTTCTTT
V: TRBV3-1
size: .
J: TRBJ1-1
D: .

CDR3: CASSLGTYTDTQYF
DNA: TGTGCCAGCAGCCTCGGGACTTACACAGATACGCAGTATTTT
V: TRBV11-2
size: few
J: TRBJ2-3
D: .